These 5 T cell receptor beta chains share one sample of origin, sequenced in a study of memory CD4+ T cells and cytomegalovirus serostatus. This table comes from immunoSEQ multiplex PCR, and its TCRdb copy is limited to in-frame clones, with some not included. The table has 35,000 to 50,000 clones, just under 80% seen once; the top ten hold less than 0.6%. The sort gate was single viable CD3+CD4+CD8-CD45RO+ cells for memory CD4+ T cells. Source material: memory CD4+ T cells from blood. These receptors were collected from an adult in good health and CMV-seronegative.

V gene TRBV18 combines with J gene TRBJ2-5, with D possibly being TRBD2 (5 bases). CDR3 size: 14 residues. Trimming left V 1 base short and J 3 bases short, with 9 bases between. Germline CDR1 is KGHSH and CDR2 is LQKENI. CDR3 amino acids: CASSPRSAEETQYF. The CDR3 nucleotides are TGTGCCAGCTCACCACGTAGCGCGGAAGAGACCCAGTACTTC.

The CDR3 spells CASPLDRGILRQPQHF. Here the CDR3 DNA reads TGTGCCAGCCCTTTGGACAGGGGAATTCTTCGTCAGCCCCAGCATTTT. The rearrangement links TRBV2 to TRBJ1-5; 9 bases agree with TRBD1. V gave up 8 bases and J gave up 6 bases; unmatched junction bases: 14. Per the germline V gene, CDR1 is SNHLY and CDR2 is FYNNEI. The CDR3 is 16 amino acids. Full variable domain (outside the CDR3, taken from reference TRBV2 and TRBJ1-5): EPEVTQTPSHQVTQMGQEVILRCVPISNHLYFYWYRQILGQKVEFLVSFYNNEISEKSEIFDDQFSVERPDGSNFTLKIRSTKLEDSAMYFCASPLDRGILRQPQHFGDGTRLSIL.

A few counts support this clone. V usage is TRBV6-1 and J usage is TRBJ2-1; D is unresolved. The CDR3 is made up of 15 amino acids. Germline V lookup: CDR1 MNHNS, CDR2 SASEGT. The V and J ends lost 0 bases and 3 bases respectively, with 9 bases between them. In nucleotides, the CDR3 is TGTGCCAGCAGTGAAGCCCCCTACCGCTACAATGAGCAGTTCTTC. Its translation is CASSEAPYRYNEQFF.

This clone was seen a handful of times. The J gene is TRBJ1-1, the V gene TRBV7-2; tentatively, D is TRBD1 (6 bases). Trimming removed 2 bases from V and 4 bases from J, with 11 bases in between. Germline loops: CDR1 SGHTA, CDR2 FQGNSA. CDR3 length equals 14 residues. The CDR3 nucleotides are TGTGCCAGCAGCTTAACAGGGTCGAGCACTGAAGCTTTCTTT. Encoded protein: CASSLTGSSTEAFF.

The sample holds one count of this clone. This sequence joins TRBV7-8 and TRBJ1-1, with D possibly TRBD1 on 6 matching bases. Trimming cost V 5 bases and J 1 base, with 8 bases left between them. CDR1 and CDR2 from the germline V gene are SGHVS and FQNEAQ. The CDR3 covers 13 residues. The CDR3 DNA sequence: TGTGCCAGCAGCGCAGGGGCGAACACTGAAGCTTTCTTT. Translated: CASSAGANTEAFF.